These T cell receptor beta chains were read from a single sample in a study of naive and memory T cell subsets. TCRdb re-called the 5' RACE reads through MiXCR, storing one row per CDR3 protein. The sample carries more than 55,000 distinct CDR3 sequences, more than 7.5% recorded once. These receptors were taken from a female donor in good health. The CDR3 runs from the conserved cysteine through the conserved F or W. The order of the fields is clone size, V gene, J gene, D gene, CDR3 DNA, CDR3 protein. A D gene is named only where the DNA matches it firmly. For some rows the clone size is stated as once, few or many, or as a class when expanded; others skip it.

clone size: .
V gene: TRBV20-1
J gene: TRBJ2-3
D gene: TRBD1
CDR3 DNA: TGCAGTGCTAGCCCGGACAGGGCTAATACGCAGTATTTT
CDR3 protein: CSASPDRANTQYF

clone size: few
V gene: TRBV7-9
J gene: TRBJ2-2
D gene: .
CDR3 DNA: TGTGCCAGCAGCTTCCCTTTGAGTAATAAGACCTCGACCGGGGAGCTGTTTTTT
CDR3 protein: CASSFPLSNKTSTGELFF

clone size: .
V gene: TRBV18
J gene: TRBJ2-1
D gene: .
CDR3 DNA: TGTGCCAGCTCACCGGCCGTTACCTACAATGAGCAGTTCTTC
CDR3 protein: CASSPAVTYNEQFF

clone size: few
V gene: TRBV12-3/TRBV12-4
J gene: TRBJ1-1
D gene: .
CDR3 DNA: TGTGCCAGCAGTCTGACAGGAGGGGGGACTGAAGCTTTCTTT
CDR3 protein: CASSLTGGGTEAFF

clone size: few
V gene: TRBV7-2
J gene: TRBJ1-1
D gene: .
CDR3 DNA: TGTGCCAGCAGCTTACGGGGGAATACTGAAGCTTTCTTT
CDR3 protein: CASSLRGNTEAFF

clone size: many
V gene: TRBV27
J gene: TRBJ1-1
D gene: TRBD1
CDR3 DNA: TGTGCCAGCAGAGAATGGGACAGGGGAGCGGCGGCTTTCTTT
CDR3 protein: CASREWDRGAAAFF

clone size: .
V gene: TRBV6-5
J gene: TRBJ1-3
D gene: TRBD1
CDR3 DNA: TGTGCCAGCAGTCGCGACAGGGGCCTGGGAGGAAACACCATATATTTT
CDR3 protein: CASSRDRGLGGNTIYF

clone size: .
V gene: TRBV11-1
J gene: TRBJ1-5
D gene: TRBD1
CDR3 DNA: TGTGCCAGCAGCCCGACAGGGGCCCGCGGTCAGCCCCAGCATTTT
CDR3 protein: CASSPTGARGQPQHF

clone size: few
V gene: TRBV19
J gene: TRBJ1-5
D gene: .
CDR3 DNA: TGTGCCAGTAGTTGGTCCACAACCCAGCCCCAGCATTTT
CDR3 protein: CASSWSTTQPQHF

clone size: .
V gene: TRBV5-4
J gene: TRBJ2-5
D gene: TRBD2
CDR3 DNA: TGTGCCAGCAGCTGGGCGTTAGCGGGGGGATCGGAGACCCAGTACTTC
CDR3 protein: CASSWALAGGSETQYF

clone size: few
V gene: TRBV6-2/TRBV6-3
J gene: TRBJ1-2
D gene: .
CDR3 DNA: TGTGCCAGCAGTTCCCCGTCGGGGGCTTATGGCTACACCTTC
CDR3 protein: CASSSPSGAYGYTF

clone size: .
V gene: TRBV9
J gene: TRBJ2-2
D gene: .
CDR3 DNA: TGTGCCAGCAGCGGAAGTCATGCCGGGGAGCTGTTTTTT
CDR3 protein: CASSGSHAGELFF

clone size: .
V gene: TRBV6-5
J gene: TRBJ1-2
D gene: .
CDR3 DNA: TGTGCCAGCAGTTCCTCAAACAGACGAGGGAACTATGGCGACACCTTC
CDR3 protein: CASSSSNRRGNYGDTF

clone size: .
V gene: TRBV20-1
J gene: TRBJ1-5
D gene: .
CDR3 DNA: TGCAGTGCTAGTTCAGGGTCTCAGCCCCAGCATTTT
CDR3 protein: CSASSGSQPQHF

clone size: .
V gene: TRBV3-1
J gene: TRBJ2-7
D gene: .
CDR3 DNA: TGTGCCAGCACCCCAGGGGAGGGGTACTACGAGCAGTACTTC
CDR3 protein: CASTPGEGYYEQYF

clone size: many
V gene: TRBV7-2
J gene: TRBJ2-1
D gene: TRBD2
CDR3 DNA: TGTGCCAGCAGCTCAGCAATCCGGGACTACGCCTACAATGAGCAGTTCTTC
CDR3 protein: CASSSAIRDYAYNEQFF

clone size: many
V gene: TRBV5-1
J gene: TRBJ2-1
D gene: TRBD2
CDR3 DNA: TGCGCCAGCAGCTCGGGCGGGGGGGGGCCCTACAATGAGCAGTTCTTC
CDR3 protein: CASSSGGGGPYNEQFF

clone size: many
V gene: TRBV5-1
J gene: TRBJ2-5
D gene: .
CDR3 DNA: TGCGCCAGCAGCTTGGCCTTGTCAGGCAGAGAGACCCAGTACTTC
CDR3 protein: CASSLALSGRETQYF

clone size: few
V gene: TRBV20-1
J gene: TRBJ2-2
D gene: TRBD2
CDR3 DNA: TGCAGTGCTAGAGATCCTAGCGGGGGCACCACGACCGGGGAGCTGTTTTTT
CDR3 protein: CSARDPSGGTTTGELFF

clone size: few
V gene: TRBV6-5
J gene: TRBJ1-6
D gene: TRBD1
CDR3 DNA: TGTGCCAGCAGTGGGACCGGGACAGGGAATTCACCCCTCCACTTT
CDR3 protein: CASSGTGTGNSPLHF

clone size: many
V gene: TRBV12-3/TRBV12-4
J gene: TRBJ2-7
D gene: .
CDR3 DNA: TGTGCCAGCAGTTTCGTCGGAGGGGGGGCCTACGAGCAGTACTTC
CDR3 protein: CASSFVGGGAYEQYF

clone size: few
V gene: TRBV6-5
J gene: TRBJ2-3
D gene: TRBD2
CDR3 DNA: TGTGCCAGCAGTTACTCGGGCTCGGCGGGAGTTCCAGATACGCAGTATTTT
CDR3 protein: CASSYSGSAGVPDTQYF

clone size: many
V gene: TRBV19
J gene: TRBJ2-7
D gene: TRBD1
CDR3 DNA: TGTGCCAGTAGCCCGGGACAGGGAATCTACGAGCAGTACTTC
CDR3 protein: CASSPGQGIYEQYF

clone size: few
V gene: TRBV20-1
J gene: TRBJ1-4
D gene: .
CDR3 DNA: TGCAGTGCTAGGGACGGGGGGCATGAAAAACTGTTTTTT
CDR3 protein: CSARDGGHEKLFF

clone size: few
V gene: TRBV20-1
J gene: TRBJ2-2
D gene: .
CDR3 DNA: TGCAGTGCTAGAGATCCCCTCAACACCGGGGAGCTGTTTTTT
CDR3 protein: CSARDPLNTGELFF

clone size: .
V gene: TRBV5-4
J gene: TRBJ2-5
D gene: .
CDR3 DNA: TGTGCCAGCGGCTTGAAGATTGGGGAGACCCAGTACTTC
CDR3 protein: CASGLKIGETQYF